These 14 T cell receptor beta chains came from one sample sequenced in a study of CD8 T cells in ankylosing spondylitis. TCRdb reanalysed the 5' RACE reads using MiXCR and keeps one entry per CDR3 protein. The sample holds roughly 180,000 distinct CDR3 sequences, around a tenth seen once. The sample comprised blood, either unsorted or a sorted T cell fraction (not recorded which). These receptors all come from a female donor with ankylosing spondylitis or in good health (not recorded which).

V is TRBV30 and J is TRBJ2-2; D call uncertain. V was trimmed by 6 bases and J by 6 bases, leaving 8 bases between them. Germline CDR1 GTSNPN, CDR2 SVGIG (reference sequence). CDR3 length equals 11 residues. DNA of the CDR3: TGTGCCTGCGGCCGGCCCGGGGAGCTGTTTTTT. Amino acids: CACGRPGELFF.

This clonotype was counted only a few times. The V and J genes are TRBV12-3 or TRBV12-4 and TRBJ1-4; TRBD1 might be the D (5 bases). CDR3 length equals 11 residues. V was cut by 5 bases and J by 12 bases, with 10 bases left in between. The CDR3 DNA follows: TGTGCCAGCAGTCTCACACAGGAACTGTTTTTT. Translation gives CASSLTQELFF.

The chain couples TRBV7-2 to TRBJ1-2; the match to TRBD1 covers 8 bases. This CDR3 is built from 15 residues. The ends lost 5 bases at V and 3 bases at J; junction bases unmatched: 8. CDR1 and CDR2 (germline): SGHTA, FQGNSA. CDR3 sequence (DNA): TGTGCCAGCAGCCTACAGGGGGAAGGGGACTATGGCTACACCTTC. Translation: CASSLQGEGDYGYTF.

The rearrangement joins TRBV20-1 to TRBJ1-1, with unresolved D. The CDR3 is 12 residues long. The V gene's germline CDR1 is DFQATT and CDR2 SNEGSKA (reference sequence). V was trimmed by 6 bases and J by 1 base, leaving 9 bases between them. The DNA for the CDR3 is TGCAGTGCCGGGTGGGGGAACACTGAAGCTTTCTTT. Translation: CSAGWGNTEAFF.

This sequence joins TRBV6-5 and TRBJ2-7; maybe TRBD1 (5 bases). The CDR3 is made up of 14 amino acids. Germline CDR1 is MNHEY and CDR2 is SVGAGI. The V and J ends lost 4 bases and 2 bases respectively, with 12 bases between them. The CDR3 is CASSLTATAYEQYF. The CDR3 DNA follows: TGTGCCAGCAGTTTGACGGCGACAGCCTACGAGCAGTACTTC.

V usage is TRBV5-4 and J usage is TRBJ2-1, with TRBD2 matching 7 bases. Per the germline V gene, CDR1 is SGHNT and CDR2 is YYREEE (reference sequence). The CDR3 has 16 residues. V trimming: 1 base; J trimming: 4 bases; junction bases outside the gene matches: 8. The CDR3 spells CASSLKREVGYNEQFF. The CDR3 DNA sequence: TGTGCCAGCAGCTTGAAACGGGAGGTGGGATACAATGAGCAGTTCTTC. The full variable domain, in which reference TRBV5-4 and TRBJ2-1 provide the parts outside the CDR3, is ETGVTQSPTHLIKTRGQQVTLRCSSQSGHNTVSWYQQALGQGPQFIFQYYREEENGRGNFPPRFSGLQFPNYSSELNVNALELDDSALYLCASSLKREVGYNEQFFGPGTRLTVL.

This clonotype was observed many times. This rearrangement joins TRBV12-3 or TRBV12-4 to TRBJ2-3; 9 bases line up with TRBD2. V was pared by 10 bases and J by 1 base, with 3 bases of the junction left unmatched. The CDR3 length is 13 residues. The CDR3 sequence is CATSGTGTDTQYF. DNA of the CDR3: TGTGCCACTAGCGGGACCGGCACAGATACGCAGTATTTT.

This clonotype was detected a few times. The chain combines TRBV11-3 with TRBJ2-3; unclear D gene. The CDR3 loop spans 13 amino acids. Germline V gives CDR1 SGHNT, CDR2 YENEEA. The V gene lost 6 bases and the J gene lost 2 bases, with 9 bases spanning the gap. The CDR3 region is CASSQFDTDTQYF. CDR3 sequence (DNA): TGTGCCAGCAGTCAATTTGACACAGATACGCAGTATTTT.

This clonotype was seen a few times. The V and J genes are TRBV15 and TRBJ2-1; D is ambiguous. The CDR3 is made up of 16 amino acids. The germline gives CDR1 LNHNV, CDR2 YYDKDF (reference sequence). Trimming took off 0 bases at V and 6 bases at J, with 15 bases between the two ends. The CDR3 loop reads CATSREGSMFGNEQFF. CDR3 sequence (DNA): TGTGCCACCAGCAGAGAAGGGTCCATGTTTGGCAATGAGCAGTTCTTC.

On this clonotype: A read error may be the cause here, since a much bigger clone is one base away. The chain is built from TRBV12-3 or TRBV12-4 and TRBJ2-4; no firm D call. This CDR3 is built from 12 residues. The V and J ends lost 5 bases and 16 bases respectively, with 18 bases between them. The CDR3 bases are TGTGCCAGCAGTGTAGGTGAAGGGTGTGGATACTTC. Translated, it gives CASSVGEGCGYF.

The chain joins TRBV4-3 to TRBJ2-4; perhaps TRBD2 as D (6 bases). Trimming left V 0 bases short and J 0 bases short, with 12 bases between. This CDR3 has 17 residues. Germline assignment: CDR1 LGHNA and CDR2 YSLEER. The CDR3 is CASSQDHQAGAKNIQYF. In DNA, the CDR3 is TGCGCCAGCAGCCAAGATCATCAAGCGGGAGCCAAAAACATTCAGTACTTC.

The CDR3 DNA reads as TGCGCCAGCAGCCAACCTTCTATCACTGAAGCTTTCTTT. This codes for CASSQPSITEAFF. The V gene is TRBV4-1, the J gene TRBJ1-1; D gene ambiguous. The CDR3 loop spans 13 amino acids. Germline CDR1 and CDR2: MGHRA and YSYEKL. V dropped 2 bases and J dropped 4 bases, with 8 bases sitting between them.

V gene TRBV4-1 combines with J gene TRBJ2-2; possibly TRBD1 or TRBD2 for D (5 bases each). Germline assignment: CDR1 MGHRA and CDR2 YSYEKL. The CDR3 sequence is 16 residues long. V was shortened by 0 bases and J by 2 bases, with 10 bases between the two germline ends. CDR3 sequence: CASSQDTGLNTGELFF. CDR3 coding DNA: TGCGCCAGCAGCCAAGACACAGGACTTAACACCGGGGAGCTGTTTTTT.

The table lists this clonotype with a few counts. The rearrangement joins TRBV7-9 to TRBJ2-5, with TRBD2 matching 7 bases. V was pared by 4 bases and J by 4 bases, with 9 bases of the junction left unmatched. The germline gives CDR1 SEHNR, CDR2 FQNEAQ (reference sequence). This CDR3 has 15 residues. In DNA form, the CDR3 reads TGTGCCAGCAGCTGGACGGGGGGAGAGGGAGAGACCCAGTACTTC. It is translated as CASSWTGGEGETQYF.